These 20 T cell receptor beta chains were all obtained from the same sample, sequenced in a study of shared clonotypes between healthy human individuals. Method: immunoSEQ multiplex PCR; TCRdb's copy keeps in-frame clones and lacks some. The data contain approximately 1,000,000 clones, around three quarters of them seen just once; the ten biggest clones take up about 0.52%. Sequenced material: memory CD4+ T cells from PBMCs. Subset reported: CD45RA-negative fraction. These receptors came from a man aged 18 to 29 in good health. Some clones in this sample may be carry-over from other donors' samples.

This chain joins TRBV14 and TRBJ2-1; TRBD2 aligns across 8 bases. Germline trimming cut 3 bases from V and 6 bases from J; bases unmatched to any gene: 4. The CDR3 covers 14 residues. The V gene's germline CDR1 is SGHDN and CDR2 FVKESK. DNA for the CDR3: TGTGCCAGCAGCCATAGCGGGATGGCCAATGAGCAGTTCTTC. Its translation is CASSHSGMANEQFF.

This clone was seen more than once but under ten times. The rearrangement links TRBV11-3 to TRBJ2-4; TRBD2 aligns across 7 bases. J lost 8 bases, V lost 4 bases, and 5 bases had no gene match. Germline assignment: CDR1 SGHNT and CDR2 YENEEA. The CDR3 is 13 residues long. For the CDR3, the DNA is TGTGCCAGCAGCTCCGGGAGCGGGGACATTCAGTACTTC. Amino acid sequence: CASSSGSGDIQYF.

V and J are TRBV4-2 and TRBJ2-3; TRBD2 matches 15 bases. Per germline, CDR1 LGHNA and CDR2 YNFKEQ. V dropped 4 bases and J dropped 4; count of bases not matched to a gene: 6. The CDR3 length is 17 residues. CDR3 nucleotides: TGTGCCAGCAGCCGGACTAGCGGGAGGGTGGGGGCAGATACGCAGTATTTT. As protein: CASSRTSGRVGADTQYF.

The V call is TRBV5-1, the J call TRBJ1-4; D is perhaps TRBD1 (5 bases). V lost 4 bases to trimming and J lost 2 bases, with 9 bases between them. The CDR3 runs 14 residues. The germline gives CDR1 SGHRS, CDR2 YFSETQ. CDR3 sequence: CASSAGSTNEKLFF. Here the CDR3 DNA reads TGCGCCAGCAGCGCAGGGAGCACTAATGAAAAACTGTTTTTT.

This clone was seen a handful of times. The chain has TRBV25-1 and TRBJ2-1; the D gene could be TRBD1 or TRBD2 (5 bases each). The CDR3 loop spans 15 amino acids. The V gene's germline CDR1 is MGHDK and CDR2 SYGVNS. Trimming left V 2 bases short and J 8 bases short, with 16 bases between. The CDR3 region is CASSEVSRGRYEQFF. Written as DNA, the CDR3 is TGTGCCAGCAGTGAAGTTAGTAGGGGACGGTATGAGCAGTTCTTC.

To note about this clone: This same CDR3 is encoded by further DNA sequences in the sample. The rearrangement uses TRBV28 and TRBJ2-1; D unclear. The V gene lost 3 bases and the J gene lost 0 bases, with 6 bases spanning the gap. Looked up from germline, CDR1 is MDHEN and CDR2 is SYDVKM. This CDR3 is built from 14 residues. This CDR3 reads CASSLIGSYNEQFF. DNA for the CDR3: TGTGCCAGCAGTTTGATCGGCTCCTACAATGAGCAGTTCTTC.

The J gene is TRBJ2-5, the V gene TRBV30, with D perhaps TRBD2 (5 bases). The DNA end lines up better with TRBJ2-7; the J call may be wrong. Per germline, CDR1 GTSNPN and CDR2 SVGIG (reference sequence). The CDR3 loop spans 12 amino acids. As DNA, the CDR3 is TGTGCCTGGAGTGTACGAGGGTACGAGCAGTACTTC. As protein: CAWSVRGYEQYF.

The V call is TRBV28, the J call TRBJ1-5; a possible D gene is TRBD1 (6 bases). The CDR3 consists of 16 residues. V was trimmed by 1 base and J by 5 bases, leaving 15 bases between them. CDR1 MDHEN and CDR2 SYDVKM come from the germline V gene. CDR3 sequence reads: CASSLSGQGPHQPQHF. Written as DNA, the CDR3 is TGTGCCAGCAGTTTATCGGGCCAGGGGCCTCATCAGCCCCAGCATTTT. Looking up the rest from reference TRBV28 and TRBJ1-5 gives the full variable domain: DVKVTQSSRYLVKRTGEKVFLECVQDMDHENMFWYRQDPGLGLRLIYFSYDVKMKEKGDIPEGYSVSREKKERFSLILESASTNQTSMYLCASSLSGQGPHQPQHFGDGTRLSIL.

V is TRBV5-6 and J is TRBJ2-7; TRBD1 matches 9 bases. Looked up from germline, CDR1 is SGHDT and CDR2 is YYEEEE. V shed 4 bases and J 6 bases; nucleotides not matched to a gene: 5. This CDR3 has 13 residues. CDR3 bases: TGTGCCAGCAGCGGGACAGGGATGGTCGAGCAGTACTTC. It is translated as CASSGTGMVEQYF.

The rearrangement joins TRBV21-1 to TRBJ2-5; TRBD2, the table's D call, lacks a check against the DNA. TRBV21-1 is listed as a pseudogene. The CDR3 is 19 residues long. The CDR3 reads CASSHSGTSGSVGWETQYF. In DNA form, the CDR3 reads TGTGCCAGCAGCCATTCCGGGACTAGCGGGAGTGTTGGGTGGGAGACCCAGTACTTC.

For this clone: A far larger clone is only one base removed, so a read error is likely. The V and J genes are TRBV4-2 and TRBJ2-7; D is possibly TRBD2 (6 bases). The CDR3 is 14 residues long. CDR1 is LGHNA and CDR2 is YNFKEQ in the germline V gene. The V end was cut by 4 bases, the J end by 4 bases, with 14 bases between. CDR3 bases: TGTGCCAGCAGCCGCGGGACTGAAAAGTACGAGCAGTACTTC. Translation: CASSRGTEKYEQYF.

V and J are TRBV10-3 and TRBJ1-4, with 8 bases fitting TRBD1. There are 14 residues in the CDR3. Germline V gene lookup returns CDR1 ENHRY and CDR2 SYGVKD. The J segment lost 5 bases and the V segment lost 4 bases, leaving 3 bases of the junction unmatched. The CDR3 protein is CAISGTGQNEKLFF. The CDR3 DNA is TGTGCCATCAGTGGGACAGGGCAAAATGAAAAACTGTTTTTT.

This clone was seen a few times. A much larger clone lies one base from this, so it may be a read error. Distinct nucleotide sequences in the sample also encode this CDR3. The chain joins TRBV20-1 to TRBJ2-1; D is ambiguous. The CDR3 totals 10 residues. CDR1 and CDR2 (germline): DFQATT, SNEGSKA (reference sequence). Deletions cut 6 bases from V and 6 bases from J, with 6 bases between. CDR3 nucleotide sequence: TGCAGTGCCCCGGGCAATGAGCAGTTCTTC. It yields the protein CSAPGNEQFF.

V and J are TRBV27 and TRBJ2-7; D remains unclear. Germline lookup yields CDR1 MNHEY and CDR2 SMNVEV (reference sequence). The CDR3 consists of 12 residues. V dropped 3 bases and J dropped 2 bases, with 5 bases sitting between them. The CDR3, as DNA: TGTGCCAGCAGTTTCAATGCCTACGAGCAGTACTTC. Translated: CASSFNAYEQYF.

For this clone: The sample contains more than one DNA sequence encoding this CDR3. This sequence joins TRBV30 and TRBJ2-2; D might be TRBD2 (5 bases). The germline V gene encodes CDR1 GTSNPN and CDR2 SVGIG (reference sequence). The CDR3 totals 12 residues. Trimming stripped 0 bases from V and 6 bases from J, with 5 bases between. In DNA, the CDR3 is TGTGCCTGGAGTGTGGGAGCCGGGGAGCTGTTTTTT. Its protein is CAWSVGAGELFF.

The chain joins TRBV11-2 to TRBJ2-6; possibly TRBD1 or TRBD2 for D (5 bases each). CDR3 length equals 17 residues. V lost 5 bases to trimming and J lost 0 bases, with 14 bases between them. Germline lookup yields CDR1 SGHAT and CDR2 FQNNGV. The CDR3 coding sequence is TGTGCCAGCAGCCCCGGGGACGGACTCTCTGGGGCCAACGTCCTGACTTTC. Its translation is CASSPGDGLSGANVLTF.

The J gene is TRBJ1-1, the V gene TRBV30; D is possibly TRBD1 (5 bases). V lost 4 bases and J lost 7, with 13 bases in between. The CDR3 is 12 residues long. Germline V gene data show CDR1 as GTSNPN and CDR2 as SVGIG (reference sequence). CDR3 coding DNA: TGTGCCTGGACTGGCAGGGTACGTGAAGCTTTCTTT. Its protein product is CAWTGRVREAFF.

This clone was observed a handful of times. The rearrangement uses TRBV4-2 and TRBJ1-1; D unclear. V lost 0 bases and J 4 bases, leaving 6 bases between the germline ends. In germline, CDR1 is LGHNA, CDR2 YNFKEQ. This CDR3 is built from 13 residues. CDR3 sequence reads: CASSQDLGTEAFF. CDR3 coding DNA: TGTGCCAGCAGCCAAGATCTCGGCACTGAAGCTTTCTTT.

The V gene is TRBV5-1, the J gene TRBJ1-2; D possibly corresponds to TRBD1 (6 bases). The V and J ends lost 0 bases and 8 bases respectively, with 11 bases between them. Germline CDR1 and CDR2: SGHRS and YFSETQ. The CDR3 is 13 residues long. The CDR3, as DNA: TGCGCCAGCAGCTTGGCACAGGGAGACGGCTACACCTTC. Translation gives CASSLAQGDGYTF. Drawing the rest from reference TRBV5-1 and TRBJ1-2, the complete variable domain is KAGVTQTPRYLIKTRGQQVTLSCSPISGHRSVSWYQQTPGQGLQFLFEYFSETQRNKGNFPGRFSGRQFSNSRSEMNVSTLELGDSALYLCASSLAQGDGYTFGSGTRLTVV.

This chain joins TRBV10-3 and TRBJ2-3, with a tentative D call TRBD2 (7 bases). The CDR3 consists of 13 residues. Germline lookup yields CDR1 ENHRY and CDR2 SYGVKD. The CDR3 sequence is CAPVGGGCDTQYF. As DNA, the CDR3 is TGTGCTCCCGTGGGGGGGGGCTGCGATACGCAGTATTTT.